These 32 T cell receptor beta chains share one sample of origin, sequenced in a study of OX40 agonist ivuxolimab in advanced cancers. Sequencing was performed with immunoSEQ multiplex PCR; in TCRdb, only in-frame clones are kept and a portion is missing. The sample lists roughly 67,000 clones; approximately 89% were seen once. The sequenced sample was CD4+ or CD8+ T cells sorted from blood, obtained in a trial of the OX40 agonist ivuxolimab. The receptor source for this set is an adult with an advanced solid tumor such as melanoma, head and neck, liver or kidney cancer.

The J gene is TRBJ1-2, the V gene TRBV9; weak D call: TRBD1 (5 bases). Trimming removed 2 bases at V and 7 bases at J, with 12 bases between. Looked up from germline, CDR1 is SGDLS and CDR2 is YYNGEE. This CDR3 has 13 residues. Here the CDR3 DNA reads TGTGCCAGCAGCGTCGGGACGTCCGGTGGCTACACCTTC. This sequence encodes CASSVGTSGGYTF. Complete variable domain (other parts from reference TRBV9 and TRBJ1-2): DSGVTQTPKHLITATGQRVTLRCSPRSGDLSVYWYQQSLDQGLQFLIQYYNGEERAKGNILERFSAQQFPDLHSELNLSSLELGDSALYFCASSVGTSGGYTFGSGTRLTVV.

This clone came up a few times. The chain has TRBV27 and TRBJ1-6; D is uncertain. Germline V lookup: CDR1 MNHEY, CDR2 SMNVEV (reference sequence). The CDR3 extends over 13 amino acids. The V end lost 8 bases, the J end lost 10 bases, and 15 bases lay between the germline ends. CDR3 DNA: TGTGCCAGCCCCCCCTCGCTTCGATCACCCCTCCACTTT. Translation gives CASPPSLRSPLHF.

This clone was observed a few times. V and J are TRBV9 and TRBJ1-3, with 8 bases identical to TRBD1. Trimming removed 4 bases from V and 3 bases from J; junction bases left unmatched: 6. Germline V gene lookup returns CDR1 SGDLS and CDR2 YYNGEE. The CDR3 is 15 amino acids. The CDR3 here is CASSFQGALGNTIYF. As DNA, the CDR3 is TGTGCCAGCAGCTTTCAGGGGGCGCTTGGAAACACCATATATTTT.

Only one count was recorded for this clone. CDR3 bases: TGTGCCTGGGGCTCATGGCCCCCCACCTCCTCCTACGAGCAGTACTTC. Encoded protein: CAWGSWPPTSSYEQYF. This chain joins TRBV30 and TRBJ2-7; D unresolved. The CDR3 has 16 amino acids. Per germline, CDR1 GTSNPN and CDR2 SVGIG (reference sequence). Trimming pared 5 bases from V and 0 bases from J, leaving 20 bases between.

The V and J genes are TRBV5-1 and TRBJ1-2; TRBD1 matches 7 bases. V shed 5 bases and J 4 bases; nucleotides not matched to a gene: 14. This CDR3 region has 16 residues. CDR1 is SGHRS and CDR2 is YFSETQ in the germline V gene. The DNA for the CDR3 is TGCGCCAGCAGTCCCTTTACGGGACAGAACCTCTATGGCTACACCTTC. Residues: CASSPFTGQNLYGYTF.

A few counts support this clone. The chain uses TRBV4-1 and TRBJ1-5; D not certain. The CDR3 is 15 amino acids. Trimming took off 0 bases at V and 5 bases at J, with 11 bases between the two ends. Germline V CDR1 and CDR2: MGHRA, YSYEKL. The CDR3 is CASSQDGVGYQPQHF. Here the CDR3 DNA reads TGCGCCAGCAGCCAAGACGGGGTCGGATATCAGCCCCAGCATTTT.

This sequence joins TRBV4-2 and TRBJ1-1, with D unclear. V was shortened by 3 bases and J by 4 bases, with 15 bases between the two germline ends. Per the germline V gene, CDR1 is LGHNA and CDR2 is YNFKEQ. The CDR3 sequence is 15 residues long. CDR3 loop: CASSHAGQLATEAFF. The DNA of the CDR3 is TGTGCCAGCAGCCATGCGGGCCAGCTGGCCACTGAAGCTTTCTTT.

The CDR3 reads CASSLGGRVETEAFF. CDR3 nucleotide sequence: TGTGCCAGCAGCTTGGGGGGCAGGGTAGAAACTGAAGCTTTCTTT. V usage is TRBV5-4 and J usage is TRBJ1-1; D may be TRBD1 (5 bases). The CDR3 extends over 15 amino acids. Trimming removed 0 bases from V and 5 bases from J, with 14 bases in between. Germline CDR1 and CDR2: SGHNT and YYREEE (reference sequence).

J is TRBJ1-1 and V is TRBV6-6; 8 nucleotides align to TRBD1. CDR1 is MNHNY, CDR2 SVGAGI, per germline (reference sequence). With 7 bases clipped from V and 4 bases from J, the junction kept 8 bases outside the gene matches. This CDR3 has 14 amino acids. The CDR3 DNA reads as TGTGCCAGCAACAATGACAGGGGTGGCACTGAAGCTTTCTTT. Translation: CASNNDRGGTEAFF.

J is TRBJ2-7 and V is TRBV5-1, with D possibly being TRBD1 or TRBD2 (5 bases each). Germline values: CDR1 SGHRS, CDR2 YFSETQ. CDR3 length: 15 amino acids. V was trimmed by 3 bases and J by 2 bases, leaving 15 bases between them. As DNA, the CDR3 is TGCGCCAGCAGCTGGGCCGGGACGGGGACCTACGAGCAGTACTTC. Residues: CASSWAGTGTYEQYF.

The chain has TRBV29-1 and TRBJ2-3; D remains ambiguous. This CDR3 region has 12 residues. Deletions cut 7 bases from V and 0 bases from J, with 8 bases between. Germline V lookup: CDR1 SQVTM, CDR2 ANQGSEA. Here the CDR3 reads CSALTSTDTQYF. In DNA form, the CDR3 reads TGCAGCGCCCTGACTAGCACAGATACGCAGTATTTT.

The chain combines TRBV27 with TRBJ2-1, with D hard to call. The CDR3 runs 18 residues. Germline loops: CDR1 MNHEY, CDR2 SMNVEV (reference sequence). V lost 4 bases, J lost 3 bases, and 22 bases lay in between. The CDR3 loop reads CASSSTGPNPLYYNEQFF. The CDR3 DNA reads TGTGCCAGCAGTTCTACCGGGCCAAACCCCCTCTACTACAATGAGCAGTTCTTC.

This clone turned up a few times. The J gene is TRBJ2-1, the V gene TRBV30, with D hard to call. V was cut by 0 bases and J by 1 base, with 7 bases left in between. The CDR3 is made up of 14 amino acids. Germline CDR1 GTSNPN, CDR2 SVGIG (reference sequence). The CDR3, as DNA: TGTGCCTGGAGTGTAGGTCTTTCCTACAATGAGCAGTTCTTC. This gives the protein CAWSVGLSYNEQFF. The variable domain in full, with the rest retrieved from reference TRBV30 and TRBJ2-1, is SQTIHQWPATLVQPVGSPLSLECTVEGTSNPNLYWYRQAAGRGLQLLFYSVGIGQISSEVPQNLSASRPQDRQFILSSKKLLLSDSGFYLCAWSVGLSYNEQFFGPGTRLTVL.

About this clone itself: Different DNA sequences within this sample yield the same CDR3. This chain links TRBV7-9 with TRBJ2-5; D is possibly TRBD1 or TRBD2 (5 bases each). V was trimmed by 3 bases and J by 0 bases, leaving 17 bases between them. The CDR3 totals 17 residues. Germline CDR1 is SEHNR and CDR2 is FQNEAQ (reference sequence). CDR3 residues: CASSLGDGRWYQETQYF. In DNA form, the CDR3 reads TGTGCCAGCAGCTTGGGGGACGGACGCTGGTACCAAGAGACCCAGTACTTC. Combining the CDR3 with reference TRBV7-9 and TRBJ2-5 gives the whole variable domain DTGVSQNPRHKITKRGQNVTFRCDPISEHNRLYWYRQTLGQGPEFLTYFQNEAQLEKSRLLSDRFSAERPKGSFSTLEIQRTEQGDSAMYLCASSLGDGRWYQETQYFGPGTRLLVL.

The V and J genes are TRBV5-1 and TRBJ1-5; a possible D gene is TRBD1 (6 bases). Germline CDR1 SGHRS, CDR2 YFSETQ. There are 13 residues in the CDR3. The V end lost 4 bases, the J end lost 6 bases, and 11 bases lay between the germline ends. CDR3 nucleotides: TGCGCCAGCAGCGAGGGGGATCGTCAGCCCCAGCATTTT. This sequence encodes CASSEGDRQPQHF.

The chain is built from TRBV5-1 and TRBJ1-2, with D hard to call. With 5 bases removed from V and 3 bases from J, the gap between germline ends came to 17 bases. Germline CDR1 SGHRS, CDR2 YFSETQ. The CDR3 consists of 15 residues. CDR3 sequence reads: CASRLGTGGDYGYTF. In nucleotides, the CDR3 is TGCGCCAGCAGGCTTGGAACGGGAGGCGACTATGGCTACACCTTC.

This clone was counted only a few times. This chain connects TRBV19 to TRBJ2-1, with 7 bases that match TRBD2. CDR1 is LNHDA and CDR2 is SQIVND in the germline V gene (reference sequence). CDR3 length: 16 amino acids. J gave up 7 bases and V 3 bases, and 12 bases lay outside the gene matches. Written as DNA, the CDR3 is TGTGCCAGTAGTATGTCGGGGACGGGGGGTTGGAATGAGCAGTTCTTC. Its protein is CASSMSGTGGWNEQFF.

This clone has a handful of counts. The gene calls are TRBV4-1 and TRBJ1-2, with 7 bases that match TRBD1. The germline gives CDR1 MGHRA, CDR2 YSYEKL. The CDR3 contains 17 residues. Germline trimming cut 0 bases from V and 5 bases from J; bases unmatched to any gene: 12. CDR3 coding DNA: TGCGCCAGCAGCCAAGATCCAGGGGGATTAGGTGATTATGGCTACACCTTC. It encodes CASSQDPGGLGDYGYTF.

The chain couples TRBV5-5 to TRBJ2-4, with D possibly TRBD1 on 6 matching bases. The CDR3 runs to 16 residues. V was shortened by 2 bases and J by 0 bases, with 12 bases between the two germline ends. The germline gives CDR1 SGHKS, CDR2 YYEKEE (reference sequence). The CDR3 DNA sequence: TGTGCCAGCAGCTTTGACGGACAGCTAGCCAAAAACATTCAGTACTTC. It translates to CASSFDGQLAKNIQYF.

The rearrangement joins TRBV19 to TRBJ1-1; D gene unclear. The germline gives CDR1 LNHDA, CDR2 SQIVND (reference sequence). V lost 5 bases, J lost 11 bases, and 12 bases lay in between. The CDR3 spans 11 residues. The CDR3: CASSQMGWAFF. The CDR3 coding sequence is TGTGCCAGTAGTCAGATGGGTTGGGCTTTCTTT. The complete variable domain, with remaining parts taken from reference TRBV19 and TRBJ1-1, reads DGGITQSPKYLFRKEGQNVTLSCEQNLNHDAMYWYRQDPGQGLRLIYYSQIVNDFQKGDIAEGYSVSREKKESFPLTVTSAQKNPTAFYLCASSQMGWAFFGQGTRLTVV.

CDR3 coding DNA: TGTGCCAGCAGCTTGTCGCAGGCCTCCTACGAGCAGTACTTC. Amino acids: CASSLSQASYEQYF. The V call is TRBV14, the J call TRBJ2-7; unclear D gene. This CDR3 is 14 amino acids long. Between the trimmed V and J ends, which lost 5 bases and 0 bases, there was a span of 11 bases. In germline, CDR1 is SGHDN, CDR2 FVKESK.

The chain carries TRBV27 and TRBJ2-4; D unclear. The CDR3 consists of 13 residues. V was trimmed by 4 bases and J by 6 bases, leaving 10 bases between them. Per germline, CDR1 MNHEY and CDR2 SMNVEV (reference sequence). CDR3 sequence: CASSSSGLNIQYF. DNA of the CDR3: TGTGCCAGCAGTTCCTCGGGCCTAAACATTCAGTACTTC.

This clone was seen a single time. The J gene is TRBJ2-1, the V gene TRBV7-8; D is uncertain. Germline assignment: CDR1 SGHVS and CDR2 FQNEAQ. V gave up 4 bases and J gave up 11 bases, with 15 bases separating them. The CDR3 covers 13 residues. CDR3 region: CASSSPGPLQQFF. The CDR3 DNA reads as TGTGCCAGCAGCTCTCCAGGCCCGCTCCAGCAGTTCTTC.

Note on this clone: The junction does not match germline at one end; this may be a read error. The chain links TRBV6-5 to TRBJ1-1; D unresolved. The germline V gene has CDR1 MNHEY and CDR2 SVGAGI. The CDR3 is 15 residues long. Here the CDR3 reads CASSYSWQFHTEAFF. As DNA, the CDR3 is TGTGCCAGCAGTTACTCGTGGCAATTCCACACCGAAGCTTTCTTT.

The chain recombines TRBV5-1 with TRBJ2-5; D possibly uses TRBD1 or TRBD2 (5 bases each). Between the trimmed V and J ends, which lost 3 bases and 2 bases, there was a span of 14 bases. Germline V gene data show CDR1 as SGHRS and CDR2 as YFSETQ. The CDR3 is 15 amino acids. CDR3: CASSSGTRGQETQYF. In DNA, the CDR3 is TGCGCCAGCAGCTCCGGGACGAGGGGACAAGAGACCCAGTACTTC.

CDR3 region: CASSLQWDRAETQYF. The CDR3 bases are TGTGCCAGCAGCTTACAATGGGACAGGGCGGAGACCCAGTACTTC. The J gene is TRBJ2-5, the V gene TRBV7-2; TRBD1 matches at 9 bases. CDR3 length equals 15 residues. Per germline, CDR1 SGHTA and CDR2 FQGNSA. J lost 5 bases, V lost 2 bases, and 6 bases had no gene match.

The V gene is TRBV30, the J gene TRBJ2-2; the match to TRBD1 covers 8 bases. The CDR3 contains 14 residues. V dropped 4 bases and J dropped 6; count of bases not matched to a gene: 7. Germline CDR1 is GTSNPN and CDR2 is SVGIG (reference sequence). The CDR3 DNA is TGTGCCTGGAAACAGGGGGGCGCGCCCGGGGAGCTGTTTTTT. This gives the protein CAWKQGGAPGELFF.

The rearrangement links TRBV7-2 to TRBJ1-2, with D unclear. The CDR3 is made up of 15 amino acids. CDR1 SGHTA and CDR2 FQGNSA come from the germline V gene. Trimming took off 4 bases at V and 4 bases at J, with 16 bases between the two ends. The CDR3 protein is CASSSSPWETYGYTF. Written as DNA, the CDR3 is TGTGCCAGCAGCTCCTCTCCCTGGGAGACCTATGGCTACACCTTC.

V and J are TRBV6-6 and TRBJ1-1, with D possibly being TRBD1 (5 bases). CDR1 and CDR2 (germline): MNHNY, SVGAGI (reference sequence). V lost 8 bases and J lost 5, with 18 bases in between. The CDR3 consists of 14 residues. The CDR3 region is CASAPGGVGTEAFF. The DNA of the CDR3 is TGTGCCAGCGCCCCGGGGGGGGTAGGGACTGAAGCTTTCTTT.

The chain combines TRBV28 with TRBJ1-1; D is ambiguous. The V end was cut by 6 bases, the J end by 1 base, with 15 bases between. Germline assignment: CDR1 MDHEN and CDR2 SYDVKM. The CDR3 is made up of 15 amino acids. CDR3 loop: CASSPPEGRNTEAFF. In DNA form, the CDR3 reads TGTGCCAGCAGCCCCCCCGAGGGTAGGAACACTGAAGCTTTCTTT.

This clone has just one count. This chain links TRBV9 with TRBJ2-2; D not certain. Trimming left V 2 bases short and J 0 bases short, with 5 bases between. The CDR3 runs 14 residues. Germline V gene lookup returns CDR1 SGDLS and CDR2 YYNGEE. The CDR3 spells CASSVASNTGELFF. DNA for the CDR3: TGTGCCAGCAGCGTGGCCTCGAACACCGGGGAGCTGTTTTTT.

This clone was found once. The rearrangement joins TRBV10-3 to TRBJ2-5; 16 bases are a match to TRBD2. From germline, CDR1 is ENHRY and CDR2 SYGVKD. With 8 bases clipped from V and 3 bases from J, the junction kept 3 bases outside the gene matches. CDR3 length: 15 residues. Here the CDR3 DNA reads TGTGCCATCGCCGGGACTAGCGGGGGGGAAGAGACCCAGTACTTC. This codes for CAIAGTSGGEETQYF.